The present entry profiles one T cell receptor (beta chain) with its context. What it binds is unknown. This record comes from a study of CXCR3-negative and CXCR3-positive naive CD8 T cells. The libraries of TRB cDNA were constructed through 5' RACE using UMI labels. TCRdb processed the 5' RACE reads again and assigns one entry to each CDR3 protein, with no DNA. This table lists 60,000 to 65,000 distinct CDR3 sequences. CDR3 length: 15 residues. CDR1 and CDR2 from the germline V gene are SQVTM and ANQGSEA. Findings of the study overall: Memory cells differed in TRBV-TRBJ usage, but naive CXCR3-negative and CXCR3-positive cells had similar usage. CXCR3-negative naive cells had less hydrophobic TRB CDR3s than did CXCR3-positive naive cells.

The genes are TRBV29-1 and TRBJ2-3; with no DNA, the TCRdb D assignment of TRBD2 cannot be verified. This TCR came from a human donor in good health. Some clones in this sample may be carry-over from other donors' samples. Sequenced: naive CXCR3+ CD8+ T cells from blood. Noted subset: CD45RO-CCR7+CD27+CD95- naive CD8+ T cells expressing CXCR3 (TNR3+). The CDR3 here is CSVEPSGVGTETQYF.